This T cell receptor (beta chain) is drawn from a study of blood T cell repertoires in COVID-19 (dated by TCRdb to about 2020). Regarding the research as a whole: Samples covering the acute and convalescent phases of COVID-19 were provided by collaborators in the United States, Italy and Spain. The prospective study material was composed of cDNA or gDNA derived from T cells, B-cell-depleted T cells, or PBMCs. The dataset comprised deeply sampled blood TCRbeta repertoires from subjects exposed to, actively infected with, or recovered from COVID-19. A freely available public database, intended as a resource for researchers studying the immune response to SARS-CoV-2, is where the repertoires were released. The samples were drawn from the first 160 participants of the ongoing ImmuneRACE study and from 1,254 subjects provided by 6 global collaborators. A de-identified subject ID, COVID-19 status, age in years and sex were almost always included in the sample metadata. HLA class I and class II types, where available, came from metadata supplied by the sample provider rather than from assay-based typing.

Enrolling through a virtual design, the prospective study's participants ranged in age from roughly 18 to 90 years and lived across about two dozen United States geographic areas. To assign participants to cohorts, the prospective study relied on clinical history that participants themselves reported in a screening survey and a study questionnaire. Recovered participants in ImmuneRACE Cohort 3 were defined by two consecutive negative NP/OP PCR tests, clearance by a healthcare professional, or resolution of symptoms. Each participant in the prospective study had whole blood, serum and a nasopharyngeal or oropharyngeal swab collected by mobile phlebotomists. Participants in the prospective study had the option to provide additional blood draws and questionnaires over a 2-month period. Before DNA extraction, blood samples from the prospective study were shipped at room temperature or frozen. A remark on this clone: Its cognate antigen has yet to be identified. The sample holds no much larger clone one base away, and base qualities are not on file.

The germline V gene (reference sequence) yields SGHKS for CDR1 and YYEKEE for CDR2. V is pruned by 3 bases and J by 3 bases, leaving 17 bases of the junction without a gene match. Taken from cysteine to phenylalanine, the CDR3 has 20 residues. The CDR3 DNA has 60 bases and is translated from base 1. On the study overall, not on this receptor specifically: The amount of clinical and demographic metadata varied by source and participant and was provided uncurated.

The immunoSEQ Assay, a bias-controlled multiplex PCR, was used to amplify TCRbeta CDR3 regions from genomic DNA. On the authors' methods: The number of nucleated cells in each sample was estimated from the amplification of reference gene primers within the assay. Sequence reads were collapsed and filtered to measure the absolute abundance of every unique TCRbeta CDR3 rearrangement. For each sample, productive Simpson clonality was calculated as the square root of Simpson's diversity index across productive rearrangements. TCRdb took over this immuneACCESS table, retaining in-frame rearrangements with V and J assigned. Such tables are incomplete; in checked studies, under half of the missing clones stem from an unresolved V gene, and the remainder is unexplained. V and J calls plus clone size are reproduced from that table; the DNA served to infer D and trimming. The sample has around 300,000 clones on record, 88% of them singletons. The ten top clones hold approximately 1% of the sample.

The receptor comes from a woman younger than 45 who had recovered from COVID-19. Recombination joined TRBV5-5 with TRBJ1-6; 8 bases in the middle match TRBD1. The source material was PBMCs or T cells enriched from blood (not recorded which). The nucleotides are TGTGCCAGCAGCTGCGTTGGGGACAGGCCTCTGTTTTGCTATAATTCACCCCTCCACTTT. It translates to CASSCVGDRPLFCYNSPLHF.